The 8 T cell receptor beta chains given below trace back to one sample, sequenced in a study of metastatic and nonmetastatic thyroid tumors. TCRdb re-processed the PCR reads through MiXCR. The sample lists about 25,000 clones; approximately 20% were seen once. Each patient came to thyroid surgery without any prior treatment (of any kind). Sequencing was carried out using blood. All receptors come from a female donor with papillary thyroid cancer or a benign thyroid nodule (not recorded which). Some clones in this sample may be carry-over from other donors' samples.

This clone was counted only a few times. CDR3 protein: CASSRPGQIYEQYF. The DNA of the CDR3 is TGTGCCAGCAGCCGCCCGGGACAGATATACGAGCAGTACTTC. The V and J genes are TRBV28 and TRBJ2-7; the match to TRBD1 covers 7 bases. V was clipped by 6 bases and J by 4 bases; unmatched bases: 9. CDR3 size: 14 residues. Germline values: CDR1 MDHEN, CDR2 SYDVKM. Full variable domain (outside the CDR3, taken from reference TRBV28 and TRBJ2-7): DVKVTQSSRYLVKRTGEKVFLECVQDMDHENMFWYRQDPGLGLRLIYFSYDVKMKEKGDIPEGYSVSREKKERFSLILESASTNQTSMYLCASSRPGQIYEQYFGPGTRLTVT.

The J gene is TRBJ1-1, the V gene TRBV2; D remains unclear. The CDR3 is made up of 13 amino acids. Germline lookup yields CDR1 SNHLY and CDR2 FYNNEI. Trimming removed 4 bases from V and 1 base from J, with 7 bases in between. The CDR3 sequence is CASSGLANTEAFF. CDR3 DNA sequence: TGTGCCAGCAGTGGATTAGCGAACACTGAAGCTTTCTTT.

This clone was detected ten times or more. The chain combines TRBV11-2 with TRBJ1-4; tentative D call: TRBD1 (6 bases). Germline values: CDR1 SGHAT, CDR2 FQNNGV. V was trimmed by 5 bases and J by 5 bases, leaving 15 bases between them. This CDR3 is 15 amino acids long. The CDR3 sequence: CASSPLGGANEKLFF. The DNA for the CDR3 is TGTGCCAGCAGCCCCCTGGGGGGGGCGAATGAAAAACTGTTTTTT. Based on the CDR3 plus reference TRBV11-2 and TRBJ1-4, the full variable domain is EAGVAQSPRYKIIEKRQSVAFWCNPISGHATLYWYQQILGQGPKLLIQFQNNGVVDDSQLPKDRFSAERLKGVDSTLKIQPAKLEDSAVYLCASSPLGGANEKLFFGSGTQLSVL.

This clone is medium-sized within its sample. CDR3 loop: CSAREWAGGSYEQYF. Here the CDR3 DNA reads TGCAGTGCTAGAGAATGGGCGGGCGGGAGCTACGAGCAGTACTTC. V and J are TRBV20-1 and TRBJ2-7; 7 bases line up with TRBD2. In germline, CDR1 is DFQATT, CDR2 SNEGSKA (reference sequence). The trim removed 0 bases at V and 3 bases at J, leaving 8 bases unmatched. This CDR3 contains 15 residues.

This clone was seen only once. V usage is TRBV4-1 and J usage is TRBJ1-2; D remains ambiguous. Trimming took off 6 bases at V and 6 bases at J, with 14 bases between the two ends. The CDR3 is 13 amino acids. The V gene's germline CDR1 is MGHRA and CDR2 YSYEKL. This CDR3 reads CASSEAANHGYTF. In DNA, the CDR3 is TGCGCCAGCAGTGAGGCAGCCAACCATGGCTACACCTTC.

This clone was seen ten or more times. This chain uses TRBV11-2 with TRBJ2-2; D possibly matches TRBD1 or TRBD2 (5 bases each). Germline CDR1 and CDR2: SGHAT and FQNNGV. V was clipped by 2 bases and J by 5 bases, with 12 bases between them. The CDR3 contains 15 residues. The CDR3: CASSLMGDGTGELFF. In nucleotides, the CDR3 is TGTGCCAGCAGCTTAATGGGGGATGGAACCGGGGAGCTGTTTTTT.

This clone was seen at least ten times. The same CDR3 can be traced to other DNA sequences in this sample. The chain uses TRBV3-1 and TRBJ2-3; the match to TRBD2 covers 8 bases. Trimming at V came to 1 base and at J to 1 base, leaving 4 bases not matched to a gene. This CDR3 region has 16 residues. Germline loops: CDR1 LGHDT, CDR2 YNNKEL (reference sequence). The CDR3 spells CASSQGSGRRTDTQYF. Here the CDR3 DNA reads TGTGCCAGCAGCCAAGGGAGCGGGAGACGCACAGATACGCAGTATTTT.

This clone is medium-sized. The chain is built from TRBV6-1 and TRBJ2-1, with 8 bases aligning to TRBD2. J was trimmed by 4 bases and V by 4 bases; bases with no gene match: 6. Germline assignment: CDR1 MNHNS and CDR2 SASEGT. The CDR3 has 15 residues. The chain's CDR3 is CASSVTSESYNEQFF. The CDR3 DNA reads as TGTGCCAGCAGTGTGACTAGCGAAAGTTACAATGAGCAGTTCTTC.